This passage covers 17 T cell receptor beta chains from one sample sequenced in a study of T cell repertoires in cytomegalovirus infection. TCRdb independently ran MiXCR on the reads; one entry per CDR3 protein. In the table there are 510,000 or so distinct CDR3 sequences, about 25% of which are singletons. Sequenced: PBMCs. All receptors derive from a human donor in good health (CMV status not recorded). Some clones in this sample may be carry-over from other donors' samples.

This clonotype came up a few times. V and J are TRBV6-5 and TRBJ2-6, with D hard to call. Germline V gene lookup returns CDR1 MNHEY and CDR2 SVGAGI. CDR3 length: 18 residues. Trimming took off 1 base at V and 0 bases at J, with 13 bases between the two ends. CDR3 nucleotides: TGTGCCAGCAGTTACTATTCAGGACGACCCTCTGGGGCCAACGTCCTGACTTTC. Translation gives CASSYYSGRPSGANVLTF.

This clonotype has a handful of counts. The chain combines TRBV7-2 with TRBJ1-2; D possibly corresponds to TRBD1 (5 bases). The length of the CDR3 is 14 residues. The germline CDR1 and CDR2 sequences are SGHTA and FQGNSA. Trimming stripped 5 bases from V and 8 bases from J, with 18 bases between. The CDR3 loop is CASSDFSGLRGYTF. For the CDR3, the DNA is TGTGCCAGCAGCGACTTCTCAGGGCTCCGAGGCTACACCTTC.

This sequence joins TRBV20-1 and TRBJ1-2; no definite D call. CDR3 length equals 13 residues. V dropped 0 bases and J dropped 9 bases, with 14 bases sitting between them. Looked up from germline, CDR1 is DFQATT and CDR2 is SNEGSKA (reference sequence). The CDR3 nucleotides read TGCAGTGCTAGAGATCGACTGGAAATTAGCTACACCTTC. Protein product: CSARDRLEISYTF.

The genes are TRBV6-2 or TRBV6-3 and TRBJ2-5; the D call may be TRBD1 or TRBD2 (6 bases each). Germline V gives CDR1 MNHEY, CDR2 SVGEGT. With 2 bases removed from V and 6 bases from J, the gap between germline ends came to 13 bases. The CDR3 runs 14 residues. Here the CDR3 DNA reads TGTGCCAGCAGTTACCAGGGGACTTCAAAGACCCAGTACTTC. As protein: CASSYQGTSKTQYF.

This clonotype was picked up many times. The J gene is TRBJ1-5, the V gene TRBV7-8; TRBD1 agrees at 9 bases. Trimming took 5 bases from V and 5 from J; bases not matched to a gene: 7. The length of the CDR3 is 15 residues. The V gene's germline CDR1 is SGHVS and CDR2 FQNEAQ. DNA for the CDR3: TGTGCCAGCAGCCGGATAGGGACAGGGTATCAGCCCCAGCATTTT. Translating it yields CASSRIGTGYQPQHF.

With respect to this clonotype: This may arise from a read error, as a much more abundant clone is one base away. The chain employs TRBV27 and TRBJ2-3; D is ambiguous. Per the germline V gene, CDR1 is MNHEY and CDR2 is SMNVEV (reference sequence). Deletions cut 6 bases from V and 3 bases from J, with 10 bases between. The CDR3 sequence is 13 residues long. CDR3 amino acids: CASSLVWTDTQYF. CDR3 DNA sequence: TGTGCCAGCAGCTTAGTGTGGACAGATACGCAGTATTTT.

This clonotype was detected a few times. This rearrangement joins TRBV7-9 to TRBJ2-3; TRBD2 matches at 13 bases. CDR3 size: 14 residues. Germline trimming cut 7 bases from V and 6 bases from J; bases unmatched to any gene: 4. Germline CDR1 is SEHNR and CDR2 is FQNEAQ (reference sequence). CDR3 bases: TGTGCCAGCACCGGACTAGCGGGAGTGGATACGCAGTATTTT. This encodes CASTGLAGVDTQYF.

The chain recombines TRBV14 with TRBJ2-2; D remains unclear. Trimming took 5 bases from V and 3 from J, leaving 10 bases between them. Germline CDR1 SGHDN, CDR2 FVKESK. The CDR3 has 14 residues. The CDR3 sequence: CASSEGRYTGELFF. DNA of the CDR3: TGTGCCAGCAGCGAAGGACGGTACACCGGGGAGCTGTTTTTT.

The CDR3 region is CASSYSWDYNNEQFF. CDR3 sequence (DNA): TGTGCCAGCAGTTACTCGTGGGACTACAACAATGAGCAGTTCTTC. The chain carries TRBV6-2 or TRBV6-3 and TRBJ2-1; TRBD2 aligns across 7 bases. The CDR3 consists of 15 residues. Germline loops: CDR1 MNHEY, CDR2 SVGEGT. Trimming cost V 0 bases and J 5 bases; bases outside gene matches: 4.

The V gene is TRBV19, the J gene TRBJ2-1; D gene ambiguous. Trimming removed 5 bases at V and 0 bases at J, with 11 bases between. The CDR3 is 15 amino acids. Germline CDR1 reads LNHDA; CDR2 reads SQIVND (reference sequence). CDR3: CASSPRSSSYNEQFF. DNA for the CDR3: TGTGCCAGTAGTCCCCGATCGAGCTCCTACAATGAGCAGTTCTTC.

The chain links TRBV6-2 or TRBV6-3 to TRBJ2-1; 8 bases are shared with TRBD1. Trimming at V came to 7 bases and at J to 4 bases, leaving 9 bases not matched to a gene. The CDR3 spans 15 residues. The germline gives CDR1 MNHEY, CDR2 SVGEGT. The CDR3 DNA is TGTGCCAGCAACCTACCGGGACAGGCTTACAATGAGCAGTTCTTC. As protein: CASNLPGQAYNEQFF.

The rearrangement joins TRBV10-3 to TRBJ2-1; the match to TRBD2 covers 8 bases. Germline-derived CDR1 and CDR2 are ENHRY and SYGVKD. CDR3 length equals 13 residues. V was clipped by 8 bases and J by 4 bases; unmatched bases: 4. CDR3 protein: CAIGQREYNEQFF. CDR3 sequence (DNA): TGTGCCATCGGGCAGCGGGAGTACAATGAGCAGTTCTTC.

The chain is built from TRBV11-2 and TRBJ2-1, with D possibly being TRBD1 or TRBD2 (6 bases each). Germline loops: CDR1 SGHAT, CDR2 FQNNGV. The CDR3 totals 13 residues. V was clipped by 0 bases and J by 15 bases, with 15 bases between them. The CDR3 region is CASSLESPGGRFF. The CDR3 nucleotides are TGTGCCAGCAGCTTAGAGTCTCCCGGGGGCAGGTTCTTC.

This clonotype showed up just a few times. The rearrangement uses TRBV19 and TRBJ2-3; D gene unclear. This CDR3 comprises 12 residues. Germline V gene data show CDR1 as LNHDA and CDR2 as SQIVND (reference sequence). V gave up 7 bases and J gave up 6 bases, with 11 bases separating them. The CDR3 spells CASTAVGDTQYF. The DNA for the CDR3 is TGTGCCAGTACTGCAGTAGGTGATACGCAGTATTTT.

The CDR3 sequence is CASRPEAGENTEAFF. The CDR3 DNA is TGTGCCAGCAGACCCGAGGCAGGGGAGAACACTGAAGCTTTCTTT. The chain joins TRBV12-3 or TRBV12-4 to TRBJ1-1; TRBD1 is a possible D gene (6 bases). Between the trimmed V and J ends, which lost 6 bases and 1 base, there was a span of 15 bases. The CDR3 contains 15 residues.

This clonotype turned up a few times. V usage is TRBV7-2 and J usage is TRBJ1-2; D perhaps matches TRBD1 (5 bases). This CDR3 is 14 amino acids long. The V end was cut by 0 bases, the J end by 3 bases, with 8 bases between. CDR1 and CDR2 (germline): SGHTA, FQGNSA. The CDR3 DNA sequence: TGTGCCAGCAGCTTAGCGCTGACAGACTATGGCTACACCTTC. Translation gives CASSLALTDYGYTF.

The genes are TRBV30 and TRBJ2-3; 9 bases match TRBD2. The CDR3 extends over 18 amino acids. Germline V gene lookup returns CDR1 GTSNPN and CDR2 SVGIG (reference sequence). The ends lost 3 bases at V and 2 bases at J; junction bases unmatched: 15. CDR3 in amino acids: CAWRTSGQRSGTTDTQYF. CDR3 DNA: TGTGCCTGGAGGACTAGCGGACAACGGAGCGGGACCACAGATACGCAGTATTTT.